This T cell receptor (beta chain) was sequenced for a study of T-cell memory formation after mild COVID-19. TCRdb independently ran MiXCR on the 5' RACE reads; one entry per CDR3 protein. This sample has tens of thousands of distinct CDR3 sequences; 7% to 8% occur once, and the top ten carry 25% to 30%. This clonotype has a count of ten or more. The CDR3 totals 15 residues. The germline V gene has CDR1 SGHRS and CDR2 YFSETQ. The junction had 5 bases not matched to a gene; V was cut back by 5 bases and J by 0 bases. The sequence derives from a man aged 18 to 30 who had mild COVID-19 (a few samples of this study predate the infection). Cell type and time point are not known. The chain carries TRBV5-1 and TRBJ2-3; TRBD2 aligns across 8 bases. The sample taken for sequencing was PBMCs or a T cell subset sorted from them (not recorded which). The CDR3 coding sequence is TGCGCCAGCAGGTCGTTAGCGGGGAGCACAGATACGCAGTATTTT. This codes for CASRSLAGSTDTQYF. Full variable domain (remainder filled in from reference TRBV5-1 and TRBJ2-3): KAGVTQTPRYLIKTRGQQVTLSCSPISGHRSVSWYQQTPGQGLQFLFEYFSETQRNKGNFPGRFSGRQFSNSRSEMNVSTLELGDSALYLCASRSLAGSTDTQYFGPGTRLTVL.